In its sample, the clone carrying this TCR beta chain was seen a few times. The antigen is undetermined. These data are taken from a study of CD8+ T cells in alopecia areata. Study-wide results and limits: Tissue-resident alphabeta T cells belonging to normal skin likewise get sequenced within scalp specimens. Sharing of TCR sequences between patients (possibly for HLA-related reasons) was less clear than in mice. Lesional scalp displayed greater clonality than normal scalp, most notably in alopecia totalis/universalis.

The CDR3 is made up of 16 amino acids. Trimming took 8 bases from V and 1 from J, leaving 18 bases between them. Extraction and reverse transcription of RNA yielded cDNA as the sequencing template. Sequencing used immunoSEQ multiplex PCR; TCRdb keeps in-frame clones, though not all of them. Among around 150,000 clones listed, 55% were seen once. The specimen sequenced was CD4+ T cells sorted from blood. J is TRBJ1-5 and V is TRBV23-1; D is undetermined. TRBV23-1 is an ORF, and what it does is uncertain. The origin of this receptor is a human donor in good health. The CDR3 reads CASGRDDRRSNQPQHF. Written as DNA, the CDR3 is TGCGCCAGCGGACGAGACGACCGGCGGAGCAATCAGCCCCAGCATTTT.